The rows below give T cell receptor beta chains drawn from one sample of a study of control samples from healthy donors and cancer patients. TCRdb's table, derived via immunoSEQ multiplex PCR, lists solely in-frame clones and lacks some. Found here are under 200,000 clones, 96% of them singletons; the top ten hold approximately 0.97%. Material: blood. The receptors come from a woman in her thirties in good health. CDR3s include the opening cysteine and the closing phenylalanine or tryptophan.

TRBJ2-7,TRBV7-2,CASSLDLGTYEQYF
TRBJ2-3,TRBV30,CAWSGDRGVAGTQYF
TRBJ1-5,TRBV6-6,CASSYGGQGNQPQHF
TRBJ2-7,TRBV28,CASSHSLGGAFYEQYF
TRBJ1-5,TRBV19,CASSPRTGGRVNQPQHF
TRBJ2-7,TRBV7-9,CASSYQYEQYF
TRBJ2-7,TRBV7-9,CASSFGGTASYEQYF
TRBJ1-1,TRBV6-5,CASRGPDSFTEAFF
TRBJ2-3,TRBV20-1,CSASQDTQYF
TRBJ2-6,TRBV4-1,CVSSQGGQGSSGANVLTF
TRBJ2-6,TRBV24-1,CATSPTGGRGGANVLTF
TRBJ1-4,TRBV10-3,CAISEQGAANEKLFF
TRBJ1-5,TRBV28,CASRFRSGPGVREPQHF
TRBJ2-7,TRBV3-1/TRBV3-2,CASRQAGYEQYF
TRBJ1-5,TRBV5-1,CASSSGSIDSSNQPQHF
TRBJ1-1,TRBV5-1,CASSSLSPGLGTEAFF
TRBJ2-3,TRBV24-1,CATGTPDSTDTQYF
TRBJ2-2,TRBV13,CASSPTGAGVNTGELFF
TRBJ2-7,TRBV7-9,CASSLTTGAGYEQYF
TRBJ1-1,TRBV4-1,CASSQERGRVNTEAFF
TRBJ1-5,TRBV4-1,CASSQEVANNQPQHF
TRBJ1-3,TRBV28,CASSSTSLSSGNTIYF
TRBJ1-1,TRBV6-5,CASSYEGWTEAFF